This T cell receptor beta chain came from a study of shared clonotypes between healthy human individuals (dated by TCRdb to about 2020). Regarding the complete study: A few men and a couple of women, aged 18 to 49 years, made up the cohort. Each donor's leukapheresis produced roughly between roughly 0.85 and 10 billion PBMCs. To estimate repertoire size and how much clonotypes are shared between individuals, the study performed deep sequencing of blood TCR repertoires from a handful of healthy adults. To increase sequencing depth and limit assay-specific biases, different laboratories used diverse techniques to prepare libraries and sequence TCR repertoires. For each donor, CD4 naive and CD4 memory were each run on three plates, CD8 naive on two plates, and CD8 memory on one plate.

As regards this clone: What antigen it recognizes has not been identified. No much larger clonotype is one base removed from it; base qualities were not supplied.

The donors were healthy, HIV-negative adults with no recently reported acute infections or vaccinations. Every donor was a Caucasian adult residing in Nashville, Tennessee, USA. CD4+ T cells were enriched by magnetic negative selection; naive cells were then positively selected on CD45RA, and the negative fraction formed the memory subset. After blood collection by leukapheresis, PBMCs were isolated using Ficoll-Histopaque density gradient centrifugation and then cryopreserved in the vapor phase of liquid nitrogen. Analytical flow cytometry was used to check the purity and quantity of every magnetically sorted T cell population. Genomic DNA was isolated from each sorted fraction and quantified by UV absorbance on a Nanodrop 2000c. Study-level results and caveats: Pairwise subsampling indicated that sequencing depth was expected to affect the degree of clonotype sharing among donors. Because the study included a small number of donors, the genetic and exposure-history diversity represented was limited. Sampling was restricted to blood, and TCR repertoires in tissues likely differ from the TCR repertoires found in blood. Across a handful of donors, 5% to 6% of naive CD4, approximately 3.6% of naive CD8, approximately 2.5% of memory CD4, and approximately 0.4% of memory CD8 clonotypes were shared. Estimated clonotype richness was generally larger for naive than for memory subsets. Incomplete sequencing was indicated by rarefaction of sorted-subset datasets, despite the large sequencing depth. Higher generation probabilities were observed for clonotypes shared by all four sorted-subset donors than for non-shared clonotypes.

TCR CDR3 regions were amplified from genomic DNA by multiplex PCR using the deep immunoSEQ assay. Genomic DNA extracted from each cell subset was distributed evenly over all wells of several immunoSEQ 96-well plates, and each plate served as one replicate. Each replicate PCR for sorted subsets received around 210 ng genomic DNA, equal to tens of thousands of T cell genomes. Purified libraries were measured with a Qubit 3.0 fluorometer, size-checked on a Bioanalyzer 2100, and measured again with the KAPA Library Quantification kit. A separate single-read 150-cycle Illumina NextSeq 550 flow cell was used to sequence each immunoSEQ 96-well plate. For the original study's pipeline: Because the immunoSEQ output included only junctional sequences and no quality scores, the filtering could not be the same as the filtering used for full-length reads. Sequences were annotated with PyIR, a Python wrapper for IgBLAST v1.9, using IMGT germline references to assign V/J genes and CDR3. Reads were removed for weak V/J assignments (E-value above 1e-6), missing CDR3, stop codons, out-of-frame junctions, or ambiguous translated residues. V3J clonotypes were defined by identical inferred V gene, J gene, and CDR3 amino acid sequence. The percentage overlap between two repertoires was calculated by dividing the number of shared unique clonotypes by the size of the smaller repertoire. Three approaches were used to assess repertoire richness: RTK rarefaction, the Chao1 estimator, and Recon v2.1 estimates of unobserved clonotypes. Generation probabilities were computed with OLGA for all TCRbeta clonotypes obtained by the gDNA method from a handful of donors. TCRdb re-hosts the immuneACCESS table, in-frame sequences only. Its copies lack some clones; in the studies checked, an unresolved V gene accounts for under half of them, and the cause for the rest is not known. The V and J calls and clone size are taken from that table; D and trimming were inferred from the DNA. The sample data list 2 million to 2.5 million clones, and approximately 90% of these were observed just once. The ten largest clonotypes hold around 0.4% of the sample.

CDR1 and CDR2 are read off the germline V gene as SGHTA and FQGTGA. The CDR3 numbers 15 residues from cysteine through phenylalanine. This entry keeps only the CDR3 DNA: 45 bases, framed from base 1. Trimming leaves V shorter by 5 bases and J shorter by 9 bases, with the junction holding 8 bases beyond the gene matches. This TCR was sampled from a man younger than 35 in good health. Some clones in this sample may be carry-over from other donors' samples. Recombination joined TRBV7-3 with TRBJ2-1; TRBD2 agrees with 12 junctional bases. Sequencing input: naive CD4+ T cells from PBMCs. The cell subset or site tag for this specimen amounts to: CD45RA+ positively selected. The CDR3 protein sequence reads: CASSHRLAGVGEQFF. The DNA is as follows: TGTGCCAGCAGCCATCGACTAGCGGGAGTAGGTGAGCAGTTCTTC.